A selection of T cell receptor beta chains follows, all from one sample in a study of shared clonotypes between healthy human individuals. Some clones are missing from TCRdb's copy, which holds only in-frame ones; the method was immunoSEQ multiplex PCR. Among about 600,000 clones, about 95% were seen once, and the ten largest hold over 0.09%. Sequencing used naive CD8+ T cells sorted from blood. Receptors originate from a woman in her 30s in good health. CDR3s include the opening cysteine and the closing phenylalanine or tryptophan. D genes are given only for firm matches. Clone size is not always given. Where it is, it says once, few, many or a class for expanded clones.

>TRBV4-1|NA|NA|TRBJ2-6
TGCGCCAGCAGCCAAGTTCGGCGGTCTGGGGCCAACGTCCTGACTTTC
CASSQVRRSGANVLTF
>TRBV7-6|TRBD2|NA|TRBJ2-1
TGTGCCAGCAGCTTAGTACTAGCGGACAATGAGCAGTTCTTC
CASSLVLADNEQFF
>TRBV4-2|NA|NA|TRBJ2-1
TGTGCCAGCAGCCAAAAAGAGGGGGTAGAGCAGTTCTTC
CASSQKEGVEQFF
>TRBV2|NA|NA|TRBJ2-3
TGTGCCAGCAGTGGACAGGTTAGCACAGATACGCAGTATTTT
CASSGQVSTDTQYF
>TRBV7-9|TRBD2|NA|TRBJ2-3
TGTGCCAGCAGACAGAACCAGTGGGGACTAGCGGGAGCAGATACGCAGTATTTT
CASRQNQWGLAGADTQYF
>TRBV28|TRBD1|NA|TRBJ2-1
TGTGCCAGCAGCTTTGGACCGGGACAGGTCTACAATGAGCAGTTCTTC
CASSFGPGQVYNEQFF
>TRBV5-1|NA|once|TRBJ2-1
TGCGCCAGCAGCTTGATCTCCTACAATGAGCAGTTCTTC
CASSLISYNEQFF
>TRBV6-6|TRBD2|NA|TRBJ2-3
TGTGCCAGCCTTAGCGGGACAGATACGCAGTATTTT
CASLSGTDTQYF
>TRBV15|NA|NA|TRBJ2-3
TGTGCCACCAGCAGCGGAGCGGAGATCACAGATACGCAGTATTTT
CATSSGAEITDTQYF
>TRBV14|TRBD2|NA|TRBJ2-1
TGTGCCAGCAGCCAAGAACCCTTTTGGCGGGAGGAGATAAATGAGCAGTTCTTC
CASSQEPFWREEINEQFF
>TRBV28|NA|NA|TRBJ1-2
TGTGCCAGCAGTCCTACAGGGAACTATGGCTACACCTTC
CASSPTGNYGYTF
>TRBV14|NA|NA|TRBJ2-2
TGTGCCAGCAGCCAAGGACGGAAGACCGGGGAGCTGTTTTTT
CASSQGRKTGELFF
>TRBV2|NA|NA|TRBJ2-3
TGTGCCAGCAGCCCGAGGGTTATTCTGACAGATACGCAGTATTTT
CASSPRVILTDTQYF
>TRBV7-9|NA|NA|TRBJ2-3
TGTGCCAGCAGCCCAACACTAGGTGGGAGCACAGATACGCAGTATTTT
CASSPTLGGSTDTQYF
>TRBV27|NA|NA|TRBJ2-5
TGTGCCAGCAGTTTAGGTCCCGGGAGCAGTCAAGAGACCCAGTACTTC
CASSLGPGSSQETQYF
>TRBV7-9|TRBD1|NA|TRBJ1-4
TGTGCCAGCAGCCTTGGGACAGGGGGTACTAATGAAAAACTGTTTTTT
CASSLGTGGTNEKLFF
>TRBV4-1|TRBD2|NA|TRBJ2-1
TGCGCCAGCAGCCAAGAGGGACTAGCGGGAGGCCCTGAGCAGTTCTTC
CASSQEGLAGGPEQFF
>TRBV29-1|TRBD1|NA|TRBJ2-7
TGCAGCGTAGGGACAGGGGTGGGCGAGCAGTACTTC
CSVGTGVGEQYF
>TRBV13|NA|NA|TRBJ1-6
TGTGCCAGCAGCCCTTGGGGTGGAGGGGATCATTCACCCCTCCACTTT
CASSPWGGGDHSPLHF
>TRBV7-8|TRBD2|NA|TRBJ2-3
TGTGCCAGCAGCTTAGCGCTAGGGACTAGCGGGAGTACGACAGATACGCAGTATTTT
CASSLALGTSGSTTDTQYF
>TRBV4-1|NA|NA|TRBJ2-3
TGCGCCAGCAGCCAAATTCTCGCTAGCACAGATACGCAGTATTTT
CASSQILASTDTQYF
>TRBV28|NA|NA|TRBJ1-5
TGTGCCAGCAGTTTGCCAGGGGGCAATCAGCCCCAGCATTTT
CASSLPGGNQPQHF
>TRBV28|NA|NA|TRBJ1-4
TGTGCCAGCAGCTATCCACAGGGATCTAATGAAAAACTGTTTTTT
CASSYPQGSNEKLFF
>TRBV28|NA|NA|TRBJ2-1
TGTGCCAGCAGTTCGCAGGGCGACTCCTACAATGAGCAGTTCTTC
CASSSQGDSYNEQFF
>TRBV10-3|NA|NA|TRBJ2-3
TGTGCCATCACCCGCGGGCAAGCTAGCACAGATACGCAGTATTTT
CAITRGQASTDTQYF
>TRBV21-1|NA|NA|TRBJ1-5
TGTGCCCCCCTTGGGGATAATAGCAATCAGCCCCAGCATTTT
CAPLGDNSNQPQHF
>TRBV7-3|NA|few|TRBJ2-5
TGTGCCAGCAGCTTGGCCACAGGGTCCCTAGAGACCCAGTACTTC
CASSLATGSLETQYF
>TRBV2|NA|NA|TRBJ2-2
TGTGCCAGCAGCGGTGACAGGCGGCGAGGGCCGTTCGCGAACACCGGGGAGCTGTTTTTT
CASSGDRRRGPFANTGELFF
>TRBV28|NA|NA|TRBJ2-3
TGTGCCAGCAGTTATACAGATACGCAGTATTTT
CASSYTDTQYF
>TRBV7-2|NA|NA|TRBJ1-2
TGTGCCAGCAGACCGACCCGGGTCGACTATGGCTACACCTTC
CASRPTRVDYGYTF
>TRBV27|NA|once|TRBJ2-5
TGTGCCAGCAGCTCGGAGGCGGATTTGGGACCCCAGTACTTC
CASSSEADLGPQYF
>TRBV28|TRBD1|NA|TRBJ1-2
TGTGCCAGCAGTCCGTCCGGGACAGGATATGGCTACACCTTC
CASSPSGTGYGYTF
>TRBV7-2|NA|once|TRBJ1-5
TGTGCCAGCAGCCCATCAGGGGACAATCAGCCCCAGCATTTT
CASSPSGDNQPQHF
>TRBV4-1|NA|NA|TRBJ2-7
TGCGCCAGCAGCTCTACTAGCTCCTACGAGCAGTACTTC
CASSSTSSYEQYF
>TRBV6-5|TRBD1|few|TRBJ1-1
TGTGCCAGCAGACAGGGGGCGTACACTGAAGCTTTCTTT
CASRQGAYTEAFF
>TRBV28|NA|NA|TRBJ1-3
TGTGCCAGCAGTTCGACAGCTGGAAACACCATATATTTT
CASSSTAGNTIYF
>TRBV29-1|NA|NA|TRBJ2-7
TGCAGCGCGGGGATAGCGGAAACCTCCTACGAGCAGTACTTC
CSAGIAETSYEQYF
>TRBV5-4|TRBD1|NA|TRBJ2-7
TGTGCCAGCAGCTTGGGCGACAGGGCGTACGAGCAGTACTTC
CASSLGDRAYEQYF
>TRBV5-6|NA|NA|TRBJ2-3
TGTGCCAGCAGCCTCCTATACCCGGCTACGGGTACGCAGTATTTT
CASSLLYPATGTQYF
>TRBV28|NA|NA|TRBJ2-2
TGTGCCAGCAGTTACCCCGGGGGGAACACCGGGGAGCTGTTTTTT
CASSYPGGNTGELFF
>TRBV4-1|NA|once|TRBJ2-3
TGCGCCAGCAGCCAACAACGATTCTCTAGCACAGATACGCAGTATTTT
CASSQQRFSSTDTQYF
>TRBV4-2|NA|NA|TRBJ2-7
TGTGCCAGCAGCCAAGATTATCAGGGATCCTACGAGCAGTACTTC
CASSQDYQGSYEQYF
>TRBV6-5|NA|NA|TRBJ1-1
TGTGCCAGCAGTTACGGAGAAGTCACTGAAGCTTTCTTT
CASSYGEVTEAFF
>TRBV27|NA|NA|TRBJ1-5
TGTGCCAGCAGTTCCGGACTGAGCAATCAGCCCCAGCATTTT
CASSSGLSNQPQHF
>TRBV7-9|NA|NA|TRBJ1-1
TGTGCCAGCAGCCCCGGTGGGAGGGACACTGAAGCTTTCTTT
CASSPGGRDTEAFF
>TRBV5-4|NA|NA|TRBJ2-3
TGTGCCAGCAGCTACGGGACGGGGCCTGATACGCAGTATTTT
CASSYGTGPDTQYF
>TRBV29-1|NA|NA|TRBJ2-4
TGCAGTGGGGTGGGGACAGCCAAAAACATTCAGTACTTC
CSGVGTAKNIQYF
>TRBV5-6|TRBD1|NA|TRBJ2-5
TGTGCCAGCAGCTTGGGACAGGGGGCTGGGGAGACCCAGTACTTC
CASSLGQGAGETQYF